Listed below are T cell receptor beta chains from one sample, sequenced in a study of monozygotic twins with inflammatory bowel disease. Each CDR3 protein gets one entry in TCRdb, which reprocessed the 5' RACE reads and gives no DNA. The table counts approximately 200,000 distinct CDR3 sequences; 7.7% lies in the top ten. Material for sequencing was blood. Source of these receptors: a human donor with ulcerative colitis or Crohn's disease, or a healthy co-twin of an affected twin (not recorded which). Both conserved end residues are part of each CDR3. The order of the fields is J gene, V gene, CDR3 length, CDR3 protein.

TRBJ2-5 | TRBV9 | 14 | CASSVGVFQETQYF
TRBJ2-2 | TRBV7-3 | 14 | CASSLLTNTGELFF
TRBJ2-4 | TRBV20-1 | 17 | CSARHRLAGGLKNIQYF
TRBJ2-1 | TRBV6-2/TRBV6-3 | 20 | CASTPTPGTSGLSPYNEQFF
TRBJ2-1 | TRBV7-3 | 18 | CASSLRVGQGGLSNEQFF
TRBJ1-5 | TRBV2 | 15 | CASSEMGQINQPQHF
TRBJ2-3 | TRBV10-3 | 15 | CAISDQGGGTDTQYF
TRBJ2-5 | TRBV2 | 12 | CASSLQGGTQYF
TRBJ2-3 | TRBV7-9 | 15 | CASSSTGTATDTQYF
TRBJ1-1 | TRBV6-5 | 14 | CASSYNRQGTEAFF
TRBJ1-1 | TRBV19 | 11 | CASSMGPEAFF
TRBJ2-5 | TRBV12-3/TRBV12-4 | 14 | CASSRRGGGETQYF
TRBJ2-7 | TRBV12-3/TRBV12-4 | 16 | CASSFPWGTGPYEQYF
TRBJ2-5 | TRBV7-9 | 14 | CASSLDASQETQYF
TRBJ1-1 | TRBV4-1 | 17 | CASSQGIIRQTHSEAFF
TRBJ2-7 | TRBV6-5 | 13 | CASSYAGRSEQYF
TRBJ2-7 | TRBV7-9 | 14 | CASSPGQGEYEQYF
TRBJ2-3 | TRBV5-4 | 16 | CASSGRAGLNTDTQYF
TRBJ2-1 | TRBV12-3/TRBV12-4 | 12 | CASSFAADWEFF
TRBJ2-7 | TRBV5-4 | 15 | CASSLGLAGAEEQYF
TRBJ2-5 | TRBV3-1 | 12 | CANSQRDWTPYF
TRBJ2-5 | TRBV12-3/TRBV12-4 | 14 | CASSLRLNRDREYF
TRBJ1-1 | TRBV18 | 14 | CASSRTAGDTEAFF
TRBJ2-1 | TRBV20-1 | 14 | CSAVDRGTYNEQFF
TRBJ2-5 | TRBV9 | 13 | CASSASGIETQYF
TRBJ2-1 | TRBV12-5 | 18 | CASGLPTLPGLAFNEQFF
TRBJ2-3 | TRBV7-9 | 12 | CASSQGTAGQYF
TRBJ2-7 | TRBV6-2/TRBV6-3 | 15 | CASSYSRLSSYEQYF
TRBJ2-4 | TRBV11-1 | 11 | CASSSRNIQYF
TRBJ1-5 | TRBV12-3/TRBV12-4 | 13 | CATQADRDQPQHF
TRBJ2-5 | TRBV5-4 | 16 | CASSLLGQGGQETQYF
TRBJ1-5 | TRBV6-2/TRBV6-3 | 16 | CASSAAGTGEHQPQHF
TRBJ2-7 | TRBV12-3/TRBV12-4 | 14 | CASANPPLAYEQYF
TRBJ1-1 | TRBV12-3/TRBV12-4 | 15 | CASSSTGGENTEAFF
TRBJ2-5 | TRBV14 | 15 | CASSLGRGGRETQYF
TRBJ2-4 | TRBV6-5 | 13 | CATRGQRAYIQYF
TRBJ2-7 | TRBV6-1 | 14 | CASRSGQGDYEQYF
TRBJ2-2 | TRBV9 | 16 | CASSVASRGQGGELFF
TRBJ2-1 | TRBV5-1 | 15 | CASSATGSREAEQFF
TRBJ2-7 | TRBV18 | 14 | CASSTDRGSYEQYF
TRBJ2-1 | TRBV10-3 | 15 | CAISEKGVTYNEQFF
TRBJ2-2 | TRBV6-2/TRBV6-3 | 17 | CASSFGGQGVRTGELFF
TRBJ1-2 | TRBV12-3/TRBV12-4 | 15 | CASSLRGPFNYGYTF
TRBJ2-7 | TRBV28 | 18 | CASSSYFRDRTPTYEQYF
TRBJ1-1 | TRBV5-8 | 18 | CASSLSVGTGGIGTEAFF
TRBJ2-7 | TRBV4-3 | 15 | CASSQDRLSSYEQYF
TRBJ1-5 | TRBV7-9 | 16 | CASSSDQGYSNQPQHF
TRBJ2-1 | TRBV7-2 | 15 | CASSLVLAGEGEQFF
TRBJ2-1 | TRBV7-9 | 12 | CASSLDYNEQFF
TRBJ2-1 | TRBV24-1 | 15 | CATSGPVSSYNEQFF
TRBJ2-3 | TRBV6-5 | 13 | CASSYGTADTQYF
TRBJ1-4 | TRBV5-1 | 14 | CASSPDRNNEKLFF
TRBJ2-1 | TRBV12-3/TRBV12-4 | 14 | CASSLQGTWNEQFF